The rows below give T cell receptor beta chains drawn from one sample of a study of blood T cells in healthy people across ages. TCRdb recomputed calls from the 5' RACE reads with MiXCR, one row per CDR3 protein. The sample contains around 1.5 million distinct CDR3 sequences, 45% to 70% of which appear only once. The sample taken for sequencing was blood. These TCRs come from a man aged 18-30 years in good health. CDR3s include the opening cysteine and the closing phenylalanine or tryptophan. A D gene is named only where the DNA matches it firmly. Clone size is not always given. Where it is, it says once, few, many or a class for expanded clones.

d_call	v_call	clone_size	j_call	cdr3_nt	cdr3_aa
NA	TRBV12-3/TRBV12-4	NA	TRBJ1-1	TGTGCCAGCAGTTTCGGGGGGCTTGACACTGAAGCTTTCTTT	CASSFGGLDTEAFF
TRBD1	TRBV7-9	NA	TRBJ2-7	TGTGCCAGCAGCTCCACTAACCTTGACAGGGGGCCAGTCGGCGAGCAGTACTTC	CASSSTNLDRGPVGEQYF
TRBD2	TRBV5-1	many	TRBJ2-1	TGTGCCAGCAGCTTGGGACTAGCGGACAATGAGCAGTTCTTC	CASSLGLADNEQFF
NA	TRBV9	NA	TRBJ2-1	TGTGCCAGCAGCACGGGACTCAGAACCTACAATGAGCAGTTCTTC	CASSTGLRTYNEQFF
TRBD2	TRBV3-1	few	TRBJ2-7	TGTGCCAGCAGCCCGACCTTCGGGACTAGCTTTTACGAGCAGTACTTC	CASSPTFGTSFYEQYF
TRBD2	TRBV27	NA	TRBJ2-7	TGTGCCAGCGGCCGTAGCGGGTCAGGCTCCTACGAGCAGTACTTC	CASGRSGSGSYEQYF
NA	TRBV4-3	NA	TRBJ2-7	TGCGCCAGCAGCCAAGCCCCCCGGCCCGGTGCCTACGAGCAGTACTTC	CASSQAPRPGAYEQYF
TRBD2	TRBV2	NA	TRBJ2-5	TGTGCCAGAAGACTTACGGCGGGACTAGCGGGGGACCAGGAGCAGTACTTC	CARRLTAGLAGDQEQYF
NA	TRBV6-2/TRBV6-3	NA	TRBJ1-2	TGTGCCAGCAGTATCTTACAGATGGGCTACACCTTC	CASSILQMGYTF
NA	TRBV4-1	NA	TRBJ2-3	TGCGCCAGCAGCCCAGACCGTCTGGGGGCAGATACGCAGTATTTT	CASSPDRLGADTQYF
NA	TRBV20-1	few	TRBJ1-2	TGCAGTGCTAGAGTTCCAGGGGTAGGGGTTAACTATGGCTACACCTTC	CSARVPGVGVNYGYTF
NA	TRBV25-1	NA	TRBJ1-4	TGTGCCAGCAGTGAATGGAGTGGAGGCAATGAAAAACTGTTTTTT	CASSEWSGGNEKLFF
NA	TRBV12-3/TRBV12-4	few	TRBJ1-5	TGTGCCAGCAGTTTTGGGGGGGCAGGATCGGAGCCCCAGCATTTT	CASSFGGAGSEPQHF
TRBD2	TRBV7-2	NA	TRBJ2-3	TGTGCCAGCAGAGCTCAGCGGGGGGGAGCAGATACGCAGTATTTT	CASRAQRGGADTQYF
NA	TRBV7-2	NA	TRBJ1-1	TGTGCCAGCAGCGCAGACCCTACCCCTGAAGCTTTCTTT	CASSADPTPEAFF
NA	TRBV7-9	NA	TRBJ1-6	TGTGCCAGCAGCTTGGCGGCGGGGCCATCACCCCTCCACTTT	CASSLAAGPSPLHF
TRBD2	TRBV6-2/TRBV6-3	few	TRBJ2-1	TGTGCCAGCAGAAGTAGCGGGGACGGTTACAATGAGCAGTTCTTC	CASRSSGDGYNEQFF
TRBD2	TRBV7-2	once	TRBJ2-3	TGTGCCTCAAGGTACCCGACTAGCGGGAGTCCTCAGGGCACAGATACGCAGTATTTT	CASRYPTSGSPQGTDTQYF
NA	TRBV30	NA	TRBJ2-7	TGTGCCTGGGACCCGGTTGGAGCGGCCTCCTACGAGCAGTACTTC	CAWDPVGAASYEQYF
NA	TRBV12-3/TRBV12-4	NA	TRBJ2-7	TGTGCCAGCAGCACAGGACTTGTCCTCTCCTACGAGCAGTACTTC	CASSTGLVLSYEQYF
NA	TRBV7-8	NA	TRBJ2-7	TGTGCCACCAGCTTACGATCGATGTCGGGCTACTACGAGCAGTACTTC	CATSLRSMSGYYEQYF
NA	TRBV11-2	few	TRBJ1-1	TGTGCCAGCAGGCCCGGGGGGAACACTGAAGCTTTCTTT	CASRPGGNTEAFF
NA	TRBV27	NA	TRBJ1-2	TGTGCCAGCAGTTATACAGGATCTAACTATGGCTACACCTTC	CASSYTGSNYGYTF
NA	TRBV12-5	NA	TRBJ2-7	TGTGCTAGTGGTTTGGTGGAGGGCTACGAGCAGTACTTC	CASGLVEGYEQYF
NA	TRBV9	NA	TRBJ2-3	TGTGCCAGCAGCTCCTTCTATAACACAGATACGCAGTATTTT	CASSSFYNTDTQYF
NA	TRBV4-3	once	TRBJ2-3	TGCGCCAGCAGCCAAGTCCCGTCCGGAGATACGCAGTATTTT	CASSQVPSGDTQYF
NA	TRBV3-1	NA	TRBJ2-5	TGTGCCAGCAGCCAAGGAGGAGGGGAGGAGACCCAGTACTTC	CASSQGGGEETQYF
NA	TRBV5-1	NA	TRBJ2-1	TGCGCCAGCAGCTTGGGTGCGCGCTCCTCCTACAATGAGCAGTTCTTC	CASSLGARSSYNEQFF
NA	TRBV25-1	NA	TRBJ1-5	TGTGCCAGCAGTGAATATCGGAGCAATCAGCCCCAGCATTTT	CASSEYRSNQPQHF
NA	TRBV10-3	NA	TRBJ2-7	TGTGCCATCTCCTCATCCCCAAGGGGGAGCAGCTACGAGCAGTACTTC	CAISSSPRGSSYEQYF
TRBD1	TRBV30	NA	TRBJ2-3	TGTGCCTGGAGCACCGGGACAGGGGGCGGAGATACGCAGTATTTT	CAWSTGTGGGDTQYF
NA	TRBV4-1	few	TRBJ2-5	TGCGCCAGCAGCCAAGATGGGTTTAATCAGTACTTC	CASSQDGFNQYF
NA	TRBV20-1	NA	TRBJ2-1	TGCAGTGCCTTGGGGAACAGGGGAGGTCGACGGAATGAGCAGTTCTTC	CSALGNRGGRRNEQFF
NA	TRBV20-1	NA	TRBJ1-2	TGCAGTGCTAGAGGGGACGGGGGCCATGGCTACACCTTC	CSARGDGGHGYTF
NA	TRBV20-1	NA	TRBJ1-6	TGCAGTGCTAGCAACAGTCTCGCCTATAATTCACCCCTCCACTTT	CSASNSLAYNSPLHF
TRBD2	TRBV5-1	once	TRBJ2-7	TGCGCCAGCAGACTCGAGCGGGGACTAGCAACAGACGAGCAGTACTTC	CASRLERGLATDEQYF
NA	TRBV11-2	once	TRBJ2-5	TGTGCCAGCAGCTTAGCCTTGTACAATGAGCAGTACTTC	CASSLALYNEQYF
TRBD2	TRBV20-1	NA	TRBJ2-3	TGCAGTGCTAGAGTGCTAGCGGGGACCTCCACAGATACGCAGTATTTT	CSARVLAGTSTDTQYF
NA	TRBV20-1	few	TRBJ1-5	TGCAGTGCTAGTAGGACGGGGAGTTATCAGCCCCAGCATTTT	CSASRTGSYQPQHF
NA	TRBV29-1	NA	TRBJ2-5	TGCAGCGTTGAAGGAGGGGAAACTCAAGAGACCCAGTACTTC	CSVEGGETQETQYF
NA	TRBV10-3	NA	TRBJ2-5	TGTGCCATCAGTGAGGGTTGGGGCGGTGTCCCGCCAACGACCCAGTACTTC	CAISEGWGGVPPTTQYF